This T cell receptor (beta chain) was identified in a study of blood T cell repertoires in COVID-19. About the research overall: The United States, Italy and Spain were the sources of the acute and convalescent COVID-19 samples. The cDNA or gDNA used as material had been derived from T cells, B-cell-depleted T cells, or PBMCs.

Original handling: By means of reference gene primer amplification, nucleated cell counts were estimated. Clones were read by immunoSEQ multiplex PCR, and TCRdb kept only the in-frame ones, dropping some. V, J and clone size are those of that table, while D and trimming were read from the DNA. Altogether 150,000 to 200,000 clones are present, roughly 84% being singletons, with the ten largest covering 14%. Germline CDR1 LGHNA, CDR2 YNFKEQ. This CDR3 comprises 15 residues. Trimming took off 0 bases at V and 10 bases at J, with 16 bases between the two ends. Sequencing was performed on peripheral blood. This TCR was recovered from a man aged 18 to 30 with active or convalescent COVID-19. The chain has TRBV4-2 and TRBJ2-1; perhaps TRBD2 as D (6 bases). CDR3 in amino acids: CASSQDSISGREQFF. As DNA, the CDR3 is TGTGCCAGCAGCCAAGATAGTATTAGCGGACGGGAGCAGTTCTTC.